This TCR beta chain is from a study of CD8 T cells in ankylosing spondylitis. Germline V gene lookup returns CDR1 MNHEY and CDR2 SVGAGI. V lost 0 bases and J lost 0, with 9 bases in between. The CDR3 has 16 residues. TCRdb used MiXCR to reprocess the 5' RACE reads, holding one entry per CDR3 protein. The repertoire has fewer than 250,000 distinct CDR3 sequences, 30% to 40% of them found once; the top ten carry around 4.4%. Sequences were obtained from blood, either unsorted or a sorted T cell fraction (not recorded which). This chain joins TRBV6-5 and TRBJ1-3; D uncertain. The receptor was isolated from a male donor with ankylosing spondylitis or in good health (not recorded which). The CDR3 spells CASSYSAQRSGNTIYF. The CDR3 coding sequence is TGTGCCAGCAGTTACTCGGCGCAACGCTCTGGAAACACCATATATTTT.